Sequencing of this TCR beta chain was carried out in a study of blood T cell repertoires in COVID-19. The table came from immunoSEQ multiplex PCR; TCRdb's copy has only in-frame clones and leaves some out. The table lists 200,000 or so clones, 85% of them singletons. The sequence was obtained from a man in his fifties who had recovered from COVID-19. The source material was peripheral blood.

The CDR3 here is CASSFGTVFFF. CDR3 DNA sequence: TGTGCCAGCAGTTTCGGGACAGTTTTTTTCTTC. This chain links TRBV27 with TRBJ2-1; 7 bases agree with TRBD1. CDR1 MNHEY and CDR2 SMNVEV come from the germline V gene (reference sequence). V shed 3 bases, J shed 16 bases, and the junction held 6 bases outside the gene matches. This CDR3 is built from 11 residues.